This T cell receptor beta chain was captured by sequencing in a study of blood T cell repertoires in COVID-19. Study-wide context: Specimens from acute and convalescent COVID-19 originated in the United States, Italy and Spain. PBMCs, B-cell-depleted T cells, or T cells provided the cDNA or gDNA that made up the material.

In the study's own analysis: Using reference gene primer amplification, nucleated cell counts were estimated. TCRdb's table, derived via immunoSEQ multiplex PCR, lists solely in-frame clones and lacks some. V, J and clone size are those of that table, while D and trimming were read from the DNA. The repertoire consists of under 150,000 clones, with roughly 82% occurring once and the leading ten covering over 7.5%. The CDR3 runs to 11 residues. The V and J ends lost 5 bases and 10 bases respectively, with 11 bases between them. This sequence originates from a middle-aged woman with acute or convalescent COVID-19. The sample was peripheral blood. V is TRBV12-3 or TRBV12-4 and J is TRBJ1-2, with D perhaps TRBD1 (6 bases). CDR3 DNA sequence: TGTGCCAGCAGTCGGACAGCCCCCTACACCTTC. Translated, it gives CASSRTAPYTF.